The rows below give T cell receptor beta chains drawn from one sample of a study of CD8 T cells in Susac syndrome. Each CDR3 protein gets one entry after TCRdb re-called the immunoSEQ multiplex PCR reads with MiXCR. The sample has roughly 110,000 distinct CDR3 sequences, around 90% seen once; the top ten hold about 0.14%. The sequenced sample consisted of CD4+ T cells from PBMCs. All receptors derive from a human donor in good health. The CDR3 runs from the conserved cysteine through the conserved F or W. D genes are given only for firm matches. Only part of the rows carry a size: once, few, many, or a class if the clone is expanded.

.	TRBV6-2/TRBV6-3	.	TRBJ2-1	TGTGCCAGCAGTTACGCCGATGAGCAGTTCTTC	CASSYADEQFF
TRBD1	TRBV7-9	once	TRBJ2-2	TGTGCCAGCAGCTTAGCGACAGGGATCCCCGGGGAGCTGTTTTTT	CASSLATGIPGELFF
TRBD2	TRBV29-1	.	TRBJ2-7	TGCAGCGTTGGGGGTAGCGGGAGCTCCTACGAGCAGTACTTC	CSVGGSGSSYEQYF
TRBD2	TRBV30	.	TRBJ2-2	TGTGCCTCCCGGAGAAAACTAGCGGGAGTACCCCCCGGGGAGCTGTTTTTT	CASRRKLAGVPPGELFF
TRBD2	TRBV20-1	.	TRBJ2-7	TGCAGTGCTAGAGAGACTAGCGGGAGTCTCTACGAGCAGTACTTC	CSARETSGSLYEQYF
.	TRBV29-1	.	TRBJ1-1	TGCAGCGGTCAGACTATCCTGAACACTGAAGCTTTCTTT	CSGQTILNTEAFF
TRBD2	TRBV20-1	.	TRBJ2-1	TGCAGTGGCCTAGCGGGGAACAATGAGCAGTTCTTC	CSGLAGNNEQFF
.	TRBV18	.	TRBJ2-2	TGTGCCAGCTCACCGCGGGACAGCAGCACCGGGGAGCTGTTTTTT	CASSPRDSSTGELFF
.	TRBV7-9	.	TRBJ2-2	TGTGCCAGCAGCGGGCCTGGACGGAACACCGGGGAGCTGTTTTTT	CASSGPGRNTGELFF
.	TRBV10-2	once	TRBJ2-3	TGCGCCAGCAGTGAAGGGGCGGTGTACTCCACAGATACGCAGTATTTT	CASSEGAVYSTDTQYF
TRBD1	TRBV20-1	.	TRBJ2-7	TGCAGTGCTAGAGCGAGGGACAGGGCATACGAGCAGTACTTC	CSARARDRAYEQYF
.	TRBV19	.	TRBJ1-6	TGTGCCAGTAGTATGGGCAGGGGTAGCTCACCCCTCCACTTT	CASSMGRGSSPLHF
TRBD2	TRBV10-3	.	TRBJ2-1	TGTGCCATCAGTGGGACTAGCGGGGATTCCTACAATGAGCAGTTCTTC	CAISGTSGDSYNEQFF
.	TRBV20-1	.	TRBJ2-1	TGCAGTGCTAGAGCCCCGACGGAGCAGTTCTTC	CSARAPTEQFF
.	TRBV7-9	.	TRBJ2-7	TGTGCCAGCAGCCCCGGCAACTACGAGCAGTACTTC	CASSPGNYEQYF
TRBD1	TRBV7-9	.	TRBJ1-3	TGTGCCAGCAGCGGAGACCAGACCGGGACAGGCTCTGGAAACACCATATATTTT	CASSGDQTGTGSGNTIYF